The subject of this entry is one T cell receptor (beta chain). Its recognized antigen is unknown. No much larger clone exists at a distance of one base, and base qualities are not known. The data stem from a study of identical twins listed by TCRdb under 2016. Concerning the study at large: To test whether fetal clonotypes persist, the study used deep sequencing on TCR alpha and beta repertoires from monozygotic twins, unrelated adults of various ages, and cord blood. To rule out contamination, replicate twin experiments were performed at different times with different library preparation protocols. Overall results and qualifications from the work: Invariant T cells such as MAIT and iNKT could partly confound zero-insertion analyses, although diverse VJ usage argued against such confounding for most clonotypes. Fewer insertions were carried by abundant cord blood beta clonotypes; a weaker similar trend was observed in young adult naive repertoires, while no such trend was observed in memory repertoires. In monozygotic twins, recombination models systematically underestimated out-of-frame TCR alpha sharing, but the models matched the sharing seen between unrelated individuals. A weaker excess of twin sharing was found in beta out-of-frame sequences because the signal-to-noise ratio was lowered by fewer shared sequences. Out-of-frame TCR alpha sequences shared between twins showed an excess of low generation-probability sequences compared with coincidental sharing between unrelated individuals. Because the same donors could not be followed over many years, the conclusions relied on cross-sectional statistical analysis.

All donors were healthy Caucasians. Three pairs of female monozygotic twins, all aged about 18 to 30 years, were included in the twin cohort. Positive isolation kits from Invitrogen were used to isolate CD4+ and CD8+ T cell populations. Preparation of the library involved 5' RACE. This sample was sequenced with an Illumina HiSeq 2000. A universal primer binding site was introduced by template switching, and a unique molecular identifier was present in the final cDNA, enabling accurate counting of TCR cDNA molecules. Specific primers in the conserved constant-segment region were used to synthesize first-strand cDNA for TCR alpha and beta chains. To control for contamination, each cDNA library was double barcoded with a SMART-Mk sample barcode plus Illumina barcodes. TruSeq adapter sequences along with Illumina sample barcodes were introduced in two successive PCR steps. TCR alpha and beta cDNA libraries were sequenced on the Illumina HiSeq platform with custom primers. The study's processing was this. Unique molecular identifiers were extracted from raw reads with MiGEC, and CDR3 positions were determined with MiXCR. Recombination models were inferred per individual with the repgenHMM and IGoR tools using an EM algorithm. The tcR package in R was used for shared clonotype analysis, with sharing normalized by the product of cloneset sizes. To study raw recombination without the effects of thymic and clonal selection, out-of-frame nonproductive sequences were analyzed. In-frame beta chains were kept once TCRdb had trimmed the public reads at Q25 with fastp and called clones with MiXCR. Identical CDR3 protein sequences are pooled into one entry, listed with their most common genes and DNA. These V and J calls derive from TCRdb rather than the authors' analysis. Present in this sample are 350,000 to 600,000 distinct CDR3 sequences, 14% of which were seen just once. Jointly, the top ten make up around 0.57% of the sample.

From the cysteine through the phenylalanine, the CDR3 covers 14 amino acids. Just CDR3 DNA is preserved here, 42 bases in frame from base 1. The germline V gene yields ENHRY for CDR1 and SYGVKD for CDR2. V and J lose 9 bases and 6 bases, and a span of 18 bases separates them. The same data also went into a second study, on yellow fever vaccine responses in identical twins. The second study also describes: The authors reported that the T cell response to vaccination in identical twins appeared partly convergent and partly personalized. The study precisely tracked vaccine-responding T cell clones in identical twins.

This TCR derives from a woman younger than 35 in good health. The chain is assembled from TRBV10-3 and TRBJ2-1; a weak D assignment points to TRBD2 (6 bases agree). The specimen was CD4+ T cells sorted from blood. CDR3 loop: CAIFDPGRSNEQFF. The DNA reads TGTGCCATATTTGACCCAGGGAGGTCCAATGAGCAGTTCTTC.